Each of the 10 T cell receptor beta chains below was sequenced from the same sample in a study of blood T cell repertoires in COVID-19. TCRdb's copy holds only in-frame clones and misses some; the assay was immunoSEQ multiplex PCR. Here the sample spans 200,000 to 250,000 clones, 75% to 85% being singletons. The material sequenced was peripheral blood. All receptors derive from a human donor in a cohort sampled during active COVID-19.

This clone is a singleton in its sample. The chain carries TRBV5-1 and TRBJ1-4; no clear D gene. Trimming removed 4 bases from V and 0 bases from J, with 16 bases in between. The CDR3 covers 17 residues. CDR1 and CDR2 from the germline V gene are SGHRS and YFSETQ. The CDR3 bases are TGCGCCAGCAGCCCTGGAGGCAGACCTGCAACTAATGAAAAACTGTTTTTT. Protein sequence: CASSPGGRPATNEKLFF.

CDR3 region: CASKEGTGVGQPQHF. The CDR3 region has the DNA TGTGCCAGCAAAGAAGGGACAGGGGTAGGACAGCCCCAGCATTTT. The genes are TRBV28 and TRBJ1-5, with 10 bases aligning to TRBD1. The CDR3 has 15 amino acids. The V gene end was trimmed by 7 bases and the J gene end by 7 bases; junction bases not matched to a gene: 10. Germline CDR1 is MDHEN and CDR2 is SYDVKM. Full variable domain (outside the CDR3, taken from reference TRBV28 and TRBJ1-5): DVKVTQSSRYLVKRTGEKVFLECVQDMDHENMFWYRQDPGLGLRLIYFSYDVKMKEKGDIPEGYSVSREKKERFSLILESASTNQTSMYLCASKEGTGVGQPQHFGDGTRLSIL.

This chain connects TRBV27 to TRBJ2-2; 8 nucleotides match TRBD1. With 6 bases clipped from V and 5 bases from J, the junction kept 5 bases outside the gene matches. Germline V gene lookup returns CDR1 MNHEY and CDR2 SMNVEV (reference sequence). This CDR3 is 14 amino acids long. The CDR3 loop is CASRMDRATGELFF. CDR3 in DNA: TGTGCCAGCAGAATGGACAGGGCGACCGGGGAGCTGTTTTTT.

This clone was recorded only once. CDR3 protein: CASSPGLAGVGYNEQFF. As DNA, the CDR3 is TGTGCCAGCAGCCCCGGACTAGCGGGAGTTGGCTACAATGAGCAGTTCTTC. This chain joins TRBV5-8 and TRBJ2-1, with TRBD2 identical over 13 bases. Germline CDR1 SGHTS, CDR2 YDEGEE. The CDR3 sequence is 17 residues long. V was clipped by 4 bases and J by 3 bases; unmatched bases: 7.

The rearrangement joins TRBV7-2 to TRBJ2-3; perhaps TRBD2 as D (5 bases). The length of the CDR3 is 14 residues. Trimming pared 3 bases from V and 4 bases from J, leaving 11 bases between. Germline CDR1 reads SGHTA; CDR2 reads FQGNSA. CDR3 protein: CASSFVDYSDTQYF. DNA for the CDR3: TGTGCCAGCAGCTTTGTTGACTACTCAGATACGCAGTATTTT.

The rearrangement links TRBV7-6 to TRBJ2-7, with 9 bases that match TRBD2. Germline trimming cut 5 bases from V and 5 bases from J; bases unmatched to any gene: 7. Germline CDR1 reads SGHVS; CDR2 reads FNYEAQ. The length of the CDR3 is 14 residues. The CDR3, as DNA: TGTGCCAGCAGCAAGCAGCGGGAGGCTGACGAGCAGTACTTC. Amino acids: CASSKQREADEQYF.

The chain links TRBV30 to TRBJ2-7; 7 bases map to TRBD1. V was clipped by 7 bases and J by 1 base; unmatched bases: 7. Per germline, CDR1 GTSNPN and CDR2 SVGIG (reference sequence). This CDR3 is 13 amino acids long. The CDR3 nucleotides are TGTGCCTACTCCAAGGACAGGTCCTACGAGCAGTACTTC. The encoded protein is CAYSKDRSYEQYF.

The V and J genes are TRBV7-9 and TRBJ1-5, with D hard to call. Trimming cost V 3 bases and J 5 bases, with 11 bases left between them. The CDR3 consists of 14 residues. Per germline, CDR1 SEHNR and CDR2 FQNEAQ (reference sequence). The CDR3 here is CASSFEGNDQPQHF. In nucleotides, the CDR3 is TGTGCCAGCAGCTTTGAGGGCAATGATCAGCCCCAGCATTTT.

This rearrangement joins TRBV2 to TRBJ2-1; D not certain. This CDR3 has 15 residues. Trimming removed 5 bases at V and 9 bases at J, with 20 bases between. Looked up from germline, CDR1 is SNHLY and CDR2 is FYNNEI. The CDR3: CASSIHPSDNIEQFF. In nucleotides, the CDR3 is TGTGCCAGCAGTATCCACCCCTCTGACAATATTGAGCAGTTCTTC.

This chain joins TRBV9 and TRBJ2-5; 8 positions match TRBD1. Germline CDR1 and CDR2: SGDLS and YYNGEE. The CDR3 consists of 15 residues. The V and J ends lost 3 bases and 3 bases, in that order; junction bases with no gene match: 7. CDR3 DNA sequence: TGTGCCAGCAGCGACTCAGGGGGCGCGGAAGAGACCCAGTACTTC. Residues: CASSDSGGAEETQYF.